This T cell receptor (beta chain) is from a study of T-cell memory formation after mild COVID-19. TCRdb itself ran the 5' RACE reads through MiXCR, one entry per CDR3 protein. The data show roughly 340,000 distinct CDR3 sequences, 20% seen once. CDR3 length: 14 amino acids. Germline CDR1 reads SGHRS; CDR2 reads YFSETQ. Trimming stripped 6 bases from V and 3 bases from J, with 15 bases between. V gene TRBV5-1 combines with J gene TRBJ1-1, with D possibly matching TRBD1 (5 bases). The sample was PBMCs or a T cell subset sorted from them (not recorded which). The receptor's source is a man between 18 and 29 years old who had mild COVID-19 (a few samples of this study predate the infection). Cell type and time point are not known. CDR3 DNA: TGCGCCAGCAACTCCGGGGCTCGGGACACTGAAGCTTTCTTT. It yields the protein CASNSGARDTEAFF.